The 24 T cell receptor beta chains given below trace back to one sample, sequenced in a study of T-cell reconstitution after alpha-beta-depleted transplantation in children. Library preparation (for TCRbeta) was performed with unique molecular identifiers. TCRdb called the PCR reads again in MiXCR, with one record for every CDR3 protein. The table includes 200,000 or so distinct CDR3 sequences, under 8.5% detected once. The source was PBMCs, mostly from graft donor cells, collected 360 days after TCRalphabeta/CD19-depleted stem cell transplant. The receptors shown here come from a male patient aged 2-10 years who had a stem cell transplant for acute myeloid leukemia, so the T cells may come from the graft donor.

This clonotype occurred a few times. V gene TRBV6-1 combines with J gene TRBJ2-3, with TRBD1 matching 10 bases. The V segment lost 6 bases and the J segment 6 bases; nucleotides outside the gene matches: 6. Germline-derived CDR1 and CDR2 are MNHNS and SASEGT. This CDR3 has 14 amino acids. As DNA, the CDR3 is TGTGCCAGCAGGAGACAGGGGGCAGGGGATACGCAGTATTTT. Translation: CASRRQGAGDTQYF.

This clonotype was picked up a small number of times. The chain couples TRBV29-1 to TRBJ2-7; D perhaps matches TRBD2 (5 bases). V dropped 8 bases and J dropped 3 bases, with 23 bases sitting between them. Germline V gene lookup returns CDR1 SQVTM and CDR2 ANQGSEA. The CDR3 totals 15 residues. The CDR3 coding sequence is TGCAGCACACCTGAGGGTCAGAAAAAGTTCTACGAGCAGTACGTC. Protein sequence: CSTPEGQKKFYEQYV.

This clonotype was detected only a few times. J is TRBJ2-7 and V is TRBV29-1, with 13 bases lining up with TRBD2. This CDR3 comprises 13 residues. Germline CDR1 SQVTM, CDR2 ANQGSEA. Trimming removed 7 bases from V and 6 bases from J; junction bases left unmatched: 6. The CDR3, as DNA: TGCAGCGCACTAGCGGGAGGGCCAAGCGAGCAGTACTTC. The encoded protein is CSALAGGPSEQYF.

This clonotype was seen more than once but under ten times. The chain combines TRBV5-1 with TRBJ1-1; D unresolved. Trimming removed 0 bases at V and 0 bases at J, with 9 bases between. This CDR3 contains 15 residues. The germline gives CDR1 SGHRS, CDR2 YFSETQ. CDR3 loop: CASSLAGHMNTEAFF. The CDR3 DNA is TGCGCCAGCAGCTTGGCCGGGCACATGAACACTGAAGCTTTCTTT.

This clonotype was seen repeatedly, ten times or more. The chain links TRBV10-3 to TRBJ2-5, with 12 bases matching TRBD2. This CDR3 spans 18 amino acids. V dropped 6 bases and J dropped 3; count of bases not matched to a gene: 14. Germline V gene sequence: CDR1 ENHRY, CDR2 SYGVKD. This chain's CDR3 is CAISSGVLAGGFEETQYF. CDR3 bases: TGTGCCATCAGCTCTGGGGTACTAGCGGGAGGATTTGAAGAGACCCAGTACTTC.

This clonotype was seen repeatedly, ten times or more. V is TRBV7-6 and J is TRBJ2-3; 8 nucleotides agree with TRBD1. The germline CDR1 and CDR2 sequences are SGHVS and FNYEAQ. J was trimmed by 0 bases and V by 2 bases; bases with no gene match: 1. This CDR3 spans 15 amino acids. The CDR3 region is CASSLWTGSTDTQYF. DNA for the CDR3: TGTGCCAGCAGCTTATGGACAGGGAGCACAGATACGCAGTATTTT. The complete variable domain, with remaining parts taken from reference TRBV7-6 and TRBJ2-3, reads GAGVSQSPRYKVTKRGQDVALRCDPISGHVSLYWYRQALGQGPEFLTYFNYEAQQDKSGLPNDRFSAERPEGSISTLTIQRTEQRDSAMYRCASSLWTGSTDTQYFGPGTRLTVL.

This clonotype was seen repeatedly, ten times or more. J is TRBJ2-5 and V is TRBV3-1; no clear D gene. V was cut by 1 base and J by 5 bases, with 8 bases left in between. The CDR3 is made up of 13 amino acids. Germline CDR1 LGHDT, CDR2 YNNKEL (reference sequence). The CDR3 nucleotides are TGTGCCAGCAGCCAAGGACTGATCGAGACCCAGTACTTC. The encoded protein is CASSQGLIETQYF.

The gene calls are TRBV7-9 and TRBJ1-1, with TRBD1 as a possible D gene (6 bases). Deletions cut 1 base from V and 5 bases from J, with 14 bases between. Germline CDR1 reads SEHNR; CDR2 reads FQNEAQ (reference sequence). This CDR3 is built from 15 residues. CDR3: CASSLGRGGATEAFF. As DNA, the CDR3 is TGTGCCAGCAGCTTAGGTCGGGGGGGGGCGACTGAAGCTTTCTTT.

The sample holds many counts of this clonotype. V is TRBV4-3 and J is TRBJ2-7, with 7 bases lining up with TRBD2. The germline V gene encodes CDR1 LGHNA and CDR2 YSLEER. The V and J ends lost 5 bases and 0 bases, in that order; junction bases with no gene match: 7. The CDR3 is 15 amino acids. This CDR3 reads CASSKLSSGSYEQYF. The CDR3, as DNA: TGCGCCAGCAGCAAACTTTCTAGCGGCTCCTACGAGCAGTACTTC.

The V and J genes are TRBV18 and TRBJ1-2; D possibly corresponds to TRBD1 (6 bases). The V gene's germline CDR1 is KGHSH and CDR2 LQKENI. CDR3 length: 15 residues. The V gene lost 3 bases and the J gene lost 7 bases, with 18 bases spanning the gap. This CDR3 is CASSPRQDLAFGYTF. DNA for the CDR3: TGTGCCAGCTCACCGAGACAGGATTTAGCTTTTGGCTACACCTTC.

This clonotype was picked up many times. CDR3 DNA sequence: TGTGCCAGCAGACATGGGACAGCCTACGAGCAGTACTTC. Amino acid sequence: CASRHGTAYEQYF. The rearrangement joins TRBV28 to TRBJ2-7, with 7 nucleotides matching TRBD1. The V segment lost 6 bases and the J segment 2 bases; nucleotides outside the gene matches: 4. This CDR3 is built from 13 residues. The germline V gene has CDR1 MDHEN and CDR2 SYDVKM. The full variable domain, with the rest looked up from reference TRBV28 and TRBJ2-7, is DVKVTQSSRYLVKRTGEKVFLECVQDMDHENMFWYRQDPGLGLRLIYFSYDVKMKEKGDIPEGYSVSREKKERFSLILESASTNQTSMYLCASRHGTAYEQYFGPGTRLTVT.

The V and J genes are TRBV9 and TRBJ2-5; TRBD2 aligns across 7 bases. Germline loops: CDR1 SGDLS, CDR2 YYNGEE. V trimming: 2 bases; J trimming: 0 bases; junction bases outside the gene matches: 1. The CDR3 consists of 14 residues. The CDR3 nucleotides are TGTGCCAGCAGCGTCGGGACTAACCAAGAGACCCAGTACTTC. This codes for CASSVGTNQETQYF.

This clonotype was seen ten or more times. The chain joins TRBV5-1 to TRBJ2-2; D remains unclear. The CDR3 runs 14 residues. Trimming took off 2 bases at V and 7 bases at J, with 12 bases between the two ends. Germline V gives CDR1 SGHRS, CDR2 YFSETQ. The DNA for the CDR3 is TGCGCCAGCAGCTTTAGACGGTCGGACGGGGAGCTGTTTTTT. Translation gives CASSFRRSDGELFF. Drawing the rest from reference TRBV5-1 and TRBJ2-2, the complete variable domain is KAGVTQTPRYLIKTRGQQVTLSCSPISGHRSVSWYQQTPGQGLQFLFEYFSETQRNKGNFPGRFSGRQFSNSRSEMNVSTLELGDSALYLCASSFRRSDGELFFGEGSRLTVL.

This clonotype was counted a few times. The gene calls are TRBV12-3 or TRBV12-4 and TRBJ1-5, with 10 positions matching TRBD1. The CDR3 runs 18 residues. Trimming removed 4 bases from V and 0 bases from J; junction bases left unmatched: 9. Here the CDR3 reads CASSWIDRGLGSNQPQHF. CDR3 coding DNA: TGTGCCAGCAGTTGGATAGACAGGGGGCTCGGTAGCAATCAGCCCCAGCATTTT.

This clonotype showed up just a few times. The chain carries TRBV5-1 and TRBJ1-1; maybe TRBD1 (5 bases). The CDR3 contains 16 residues. Trimming removed 0 bases at V and 1 base at J, with 13 bases between. From germline, CDR1 is SGHRS and CDR2 YFSETQ. The CDR3: CASSLAEGPSNTEAFF. Here the CDR3 DNA reads TGCGCCAGCAGCTTGGCCGAGGGGCCGTCGAACACTGAAGCTTTCTTT.

This clonotype was seen a few times. This chain links TRBV7-2 with TRBJ2-1, with unresolved D. Per germline, CDR1 SGHTA and CDR2 FQGNSA. This CDR3 comprises 13 residues. V lost 5 bases, J lost 1 base, and 6 bases lay in between. The CDR3 loop is CASSRVSYNEQFF. The CDR3 nucleotides read TGTGCCAGCAGCCGTGTATCCTACAATGAGCAGTTCTTC. Full variable domain (outside the CDR3, taken from reference TRBV7-2 and TRBJ2-1): GAGVSQSPSNKVTEKGKDVELRCDPISGHTALYWYRQSLGQGLEFLIYFQGNSAPDKSGLPSDRFSAERTGGSVSTLTIQRTQQEDSAVYLCASSRVSYNEQFFGPGTRLTVL.

This clonotype showed up many times. The chain couples TRBV12-3 or TRBV12-4 to TRBJ2-1; possible D gene TRBD2, 5 bases. V lost 6 bases and J lost 15, with 15 bases in between. The CDR3 consists of 11 residues. DNA of the CDR3: TGTGCCAGCAGCTATGGGCGGGCTCGGTTCTTC. It specifies CASSYGRARFF.

This clonotype was recorded at least ten times. This chain links TRBV9 with TRBJ2-7; D is perhaps TRBD2 (5 bases). Germline-derived CDR1 and CDR2 are SGDLS and YYNGEE. V lost 1 base to trimming and J lost 0 bases, with 11 bases between them. The CDR3 sequence is 15 residues long. CDR3 region: CASSVQADPSYEQYF. For the CDR3, the DNA is TGTGCCAGCAGCGTACAAGCGGACCCCTCCTACGAGCAGTACTTC.

This clonotype was detected only a few times. This chain connects TRBV5-6 to TRBJ2-1, with TRBD1 matching 7 bases. The germline V gene has CDR1 SGHDT and CDR2 YYEEEE. V shed 3 bases and J 8 bases; nucleotides not matched to a gene: 11. The CDR3 consists of 15 residues. Written as DNA, the CDR3 is TGTGCCAGCAGCTCGGACAGGTGGGGACGCGATGAGCAGTTCTTC. It is translated as CASSSDRWGRDEQFF.

This sequence joins TRBV20-1 and TRBJ2-7; 7 nucleotides match TRBD2. The CDR3 sequence is 12 residues long. Germline values: CDR1 DFQATT, CDR2 SNEGSKA (reference sequence). With 6 bases clipped from V and 2 bases from J, the junction kept 4 bases outside the gene matches. The CDR3 sequence: CSAKRGAYEQYF. In nucleotides, the CDR3 is TGCAGTGCAAAGCGGGGTGCCTACGAGCAGTACTTC.

This chain uses TRBV5-6 with TRBJ2-2, with TRBD2 as a possible D gene (6 bases). Germline CDR1 reads SGHDT; CDR2 reads YYEEEE. CDR3 length: 14 amino acids. Trimming took off 6 bases at V and 5 bases at J, with 14 bases between the two ends. CDR3 protein: CASNGGMGTGELFF. CDR3 in DNA: TGTGCCAGCAATGGGGGGATGGGGACCGGGGAGCTGTTTTTT.

The table lists this clonotype with many counts. The CDR3 region has the DNA TGTGCCAGCAGCTTGCGGTCTAGCGGCCCTGAGGGTAGCTACAATGAGCAGTTCTTC. It yields the protein CASSLRSSGPEGSYNEQFF. V and J are TRBV5-4 and TRBJ2-1; 7 bases map to TRBD2. This CDR3 is built from 19 residues. Germline CDR1 reads SGHNT; CDR2 reads YYREEE (reference sequence). The junction had 16 bases not matched to a gene; V was cut back by 1 base and J by 3 bases.

This clonotype was seen only a few times. This chain connects TRBV2 to TRBJ2-4; D is possibly TRBD1 (5 bases). The CDR3 is made up of 15 amino acids. Germline CDR1 and CDR2: SNHLY and FYNNEI. V was pared by 6 bases and J by 1 base, with 13 bases between. In nucleotides, the CDR3 is TGTGCCAGCAGCCTGGACATTGTGGCCAAAAACATTCAGTACTTC. Protein sequence: CASSLDIVAKNIQYF.

The chain uses TRBV7-8 and TRBJ1-4, with D possibly matching TRBD1 (5 bases). Trimming cost V 1 base and J 10 bases, with 16 bases left between them. Per germline, CDR1 SGHVS and CDR2 FQNEAQ. This CDR3 has 15 amino acids. The chain's CDR3 is CASSLVKGMKGKLFF. CDR3 sequence (DNA): TGTGCCAGCAGCTTAGTGAAGGGGATGAAAGGAAAACTGTTTTTT.